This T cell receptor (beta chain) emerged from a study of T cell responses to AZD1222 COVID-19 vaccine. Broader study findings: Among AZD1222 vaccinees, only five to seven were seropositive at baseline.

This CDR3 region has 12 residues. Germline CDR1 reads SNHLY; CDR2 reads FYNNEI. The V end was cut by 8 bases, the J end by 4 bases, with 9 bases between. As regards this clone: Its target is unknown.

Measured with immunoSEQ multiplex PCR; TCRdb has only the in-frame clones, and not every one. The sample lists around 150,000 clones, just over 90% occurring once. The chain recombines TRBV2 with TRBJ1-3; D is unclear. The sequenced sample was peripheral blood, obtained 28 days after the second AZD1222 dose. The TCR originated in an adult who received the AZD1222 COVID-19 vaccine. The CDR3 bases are TGTGCCAGCGTTGGGGTGGGAAACACCATATATTTT. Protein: CASVGVGNTIYF.